Listed here are 28 T cell receptor beta chains from one sample, sequenced in a study of cytomegalovirus exposure and HLA in healthy donors listed by TCRdb under 2017. Library prep was done by the immunoSEQ multiplex PCR assay. A mixture of 60 forward primers for TCR Vbeta segments and 13 reverse primers for TCR Jbeta segments was used in the multiplex PCR. TCRdb holds this immuneACCESS table with in-frame rearrangements only. Some clones are missing; in checked studies, unresolved V genes explain under half, and the rest has no known cause. The sample contains 150,000 or so clones, around 82% of them found a single time. The ten largest clones add up to about 0.39% of the sample. Sequencing was done on a sample of PBMCs. Receptors were obtained from a boy younger than 10 in good health and CMV-seronegative.

The chain employs TRBV12-5 and TRBJ2-1; D is undetermined. The germline V gene encodes CDR1 LGHNT and CDR2 FRNRAP. With 2 bases removed from V and 7 bases from J, the gap between germline ends came to 12 bases. CDR3 length: 14 residues. CDR3 sequence: CASGLTRKENEQFF. CDR3 in DNA: TGTGCTAGTGGTTTGACGAGAAAGGAGAATGAGCAGTTCTTC. The whole variable domain, remainder taken from reference TRBV12-5 and TRBJ2-1, is DARVTQTPRHKVTEMGQEVTMRCQPILGHNTVFWYRQTMMQGLELLAYFRNRAPLDDSGMPKDRFSAEMPDATLATLKIQPSEPRDSAVYFCASGLTRKENEQFFGPGTRLTVL.

V usage is TRBV11-1 and J usage is TRBJ2-7, with a possible D match to TRBD1 (6 bases). The germline V gene has CDR1 SGHAT and CDR2 FQDESV (reference sequence). This CDR3 spans 15 amino acids. Trimming cost V 4 bases and J 3 bases, with 16 bases left between them. Written as DNA, the CDR3 is TGTGCCAGCAGCTCGACAGGTCTGAGGGACTACGAGCAGTACTTC. Translation gives CASSSTGLRDYEQYF.

The CDR3 nucleotides read TGTGCCAGCAGCCAAGCTCGTCAACTAGTCAATGAGCAGTTCTTC. It translates to CASSQARQLVNEQFF. The V call is TRBV4-2, the J call TRBJ2-1, with a tentative D call TRBD2 (5 bases). The CDR3 is 15 residues long. Between the trimmed V and J ends, which lost 1 base and 6 bases, there was a span of 13 bases. Per the germline V gene, CDR1 is LGHNA and CDR2 is YNFKEQ.

This clone has a single count. The chain combines TRBV4-1 with TRBJ2-7; D is perhaps TRBD2 (6 bases). Deletions cut 1 base from V and 3 bases from J, with 10 bases between. This CDR3 is 14 amino acids long. The germline V gene encodes CDR1 MGHRA and CDR2 YSYEKL. The CDR3 DNA reads TGCGCCAGCAGCCAAGGTCGGGGGAACTACGAGCAGTACTTC. Protein product: CASSQGRGNYEQYF.

This clone has only a few counts. The chain links TRBV4-2 to TRBJ1-2, with TRBD1 matching 8 bases. Germline CDR1 is LGHNA and CDR2 is YNFKEQ. The CDR3 runs to 17 residues. The J segment lost 7 bases and the V segment lost 4 bases, leaving 17 bases of the junction unmatched. For the CDR3, the DNA is TGTGCCAGCAGCCCCATCCCAACTAGACAGGGGATAAGTGGCTACACCTTC. Protein product: CASSPIPTRQGISGYTF.

The rearrangement joins TRBV7-9 to TRBJ1-1; D perhaps matches TRBD1 (5 bases). Trimming took off 5 bases at V and 5 bases at J, with 15 bases between the two ends. There are 14 residues in the CDR3. Looked up from germline, CDR1 is SEHNR and CDR2 is FQNEAQ (reference sequence). In DNA form, the CDR3 reads TGTGCCAGCAGCGTCGATCAGGGTGGGACTGAAGCTTTCTTT. It codes for CASSVDQGGTEAFF.

This clone was found a few times. The chain recombines TRBV5-6 with TRBJ2-1; D not certain. V dropped 0 bases and J dropped 0 bases, with 10 bases sitting between them. The CDR3 has 16 amino acids. Germline values: CDR1 SGHDT, CDR2 YYEEEE. In DNA, the CDR3 is TGTGCCAGCAGCTTGGGGCCAGCGAGCTCCTACAATGAGCAGTTCTTC. It translates to CASSLGPASSYNEQFF.

J is TRBJ1-2 and V is TRBV6-1, with D maybe TRBD1 (5 bases). Germline loops: CDR1 MNHNS, CDR2 SASEGT. The CDR3 contains 15 residues. V lost 2 bases and J lost 2, with 12 bases in between. CDR3: CASSELMTANYGYTF. CDR3 nucleotides: TGTGCCAGCAGTGAACTGATGACAGCAAACTATGGCTACACCTTC.

CDR3 DNA: TGTGCCAGCACGGGTATCAGCAATGAGCAGTTCTTC. Protein sequence: CASTGISNEQFF. J is TRBJ2-1 and V is TRBV2; D not resolved. Between the trimmed V and J ends, which lost 7 bases and 6 bases, there was a span of 10 bases. This CDR3 is built from 12 residues. The germline CDR1 and CDR2 sequences are SNHLY and FYNNEI.

The genes are TRBV27 and TRBJ2-7; D remains ambiguous. Germline CDR1 MNHEY, CDR2 SMNVEV (reference sequence). The CDR3 spans 14 residues. V lost 0 bases to trimming and J lost 2 bases, with 8 bases between them. CDR3 region: CASSLSTQPYEQYF. Here the CDR3 DNA reads TGTGCCAGCAGTTTATCGACACAGCCCTACGAGCAGTACTTC.

The CDR3 protein is CASSLTPGQGYNEQFF. The CDR3 coding sequence is TGTGCCAGCAGCTTAACCCCGGGACAGGGATACAATGAGCAGTTCTTC. The rearrangement joins TRBV7-3 to TRBJ2-1; 9 bases are a match to TRBD1. Germline V gives CDR1 SGHTA, CDR2 FQGTGA. The V and J ends lost 0 bases and 4 bases, in that order; junction bases with no gene match: 4. The CDR3 has 16 amino acids.

This rearrangement joins TRBV12-5 to TRBJ1-5, with D hard to call. CDR3 length: 12 residues. CDR1 is LGHNT and CDR2 is FRNRAP in the germline V gene. The V gene lost 7 bases and the J gene lost 7 bases, with 11 bases spanning the gap. The DNA of the CDR3 is TGTGCTAGTGCTAGTTCGGTCCAGCCCCAGCATTTT. It encodes CASASSVQPQHF.

This clone was counted only a few times. This chain joins TRBV6-5 and TRBJ2-1; 11 nucleotides agree with TRBD2. Per the germline V gene, CDR1 is MNHEY and CDR2 is SVGAGI. The CDR3 length is 16 residues. V shed 4 bases, J shed 4 bases, and the junction held 6 bases outside the gene matches. The CDR3 spells CASSCVAGGPYNEQFF. The CDR3 coding sequence is TGTGCCAGCAGTTGTGTAGCGGGAGGGCCATACAATGAGCAGTTCTTC.

The chain couples TRBV7-2 to TRBJ1-3, with 7 nucleotides matching TRBD1. This CDR3 region has 16 residues. The V gene end was trimmed by 5 bases and the J gene end by 0 bases; junction bases not matched to a gene: 7. CDR1 SGHTA and CDR2 FQGNSA come from the germline V gene. The CDR3 spells CASSLSGTASGNTIYF. CDR3 DNA: TGTGCCAGCAGCCTTTCAGGGACAGCCTCTGGAAACACCATATATTTT.

The chain couples TRBV9 to TRBJ2-3; 10 bases fit TRBD2. This CDR3 spans 18 amino acids. The germline CDR1 and CDR2 sequences are SGDLS and YYNGEE. After removal of 1 base from V and 0 bases from J, the junction contained 8 bases not matched to a gene. Here the CDR3 DNA reads TGTGCCAGCAGCGTACCGGCTAGCGGGAGCTCAAGCACAGATACGCAGTATTTT. This encodes CASSVPASGSSSTDTQYF.

This chain links TRBV29-1 with TRBJ1-1; D gene uncertain. The CDR3 runs 13 residues. V was trimmed by 0 bases and J by 6 bases, leaving 11 bases between them. Germline lookup yields CDR1 SQVTM and CDR2 ANQGSEA. CDR3 sequence (DNA): TGCAGCGTTGAAGACGGGGTTAGGGCTGAAGCTTTCTTT. It codes for CSVEDGVRAEAFF.

The DNA of the CDR3 is TGTGCCAGCAGCTCATATATAGCGAGACAGGGGTATCAGCCCCAGCATTTT. It specifies CASSSYIARQGYQPQHF. The rearrangement links TRBV5-6 to TRBJ1-5; 8 bases match TRBD1. J gave up 5 bases and V 3 bases, and 13 bases lay outside the gene matches. The germline V gene encodes CDR1 SGHDT and CDR2 YYEEEE. CDR3 length equals 17 residues.

The genes are TRBV19 and TRBJ1-5; no definite D call. Trimming left V 6 bases short and J 6 bases short, with 21 bases between. This CDR3 has 16 amino acids. Germline CDR1 reads LNHDA; CDR2 reads SQIVND (reference sequence). The CDR3 DNA reads as TGTGCCAGTAGAAATACTGGGCCGGGAAGGTCTCAGCCCCAGCATTTT. Encoded protein: CASRNTGPGRSQPQHF.

This chain uses TRBV12-5 with TRBJ1-2; 9 positions match TRBD1. V trimming: 6 bases; J trimming: 5 bases; junction bases outside the gene matches: 10. Germline V lookup: CDR1 LGHNT, CDR2 FRNRAP. CDR3 length equals 15 residues. CDR3 sequence reads: CASGSRDREGYGYTF. The CDR3 DNA sequence: TGTGCTAGTGGCTCTAGGGACAGGGAAGGGTATGGCTACACCTTC.

The J gene is TRBJ2-7, the V gene TRBV5-1, with D possibly matching TRBD1 (6 bases). The CDR3 is 13 amino acids. CDR1 and CDR2 (germline): SGHRS, YFSETQ. The ends were cut back, 1 base at V and 5 bases at J, with 10 bases in the middle. The CDR3 region has the DNA TGCGCCAGCAGCTTGCGGCAGGGGCACGAGCAGTACTTC. Translation gives CASSLRQGHEQYF.

The chain links TRBV27 to TRBJ2-3; D may be TRBD2 (6 bases). The V end lost 0 bases, the J end lost 0 bases, and 16 bases lay between the germline ends. In germline, CDR1 is MNHEY, CDR2 SMNVEV (reference sequence). This CDR3 region has 18 residues. The CDR3 here is CASSLSSGEVISTDTQYF. In DNA form, the CDR3 reads TGTGCCAGCAGTTTATCGAGTGGGGAGGTGATTAGCACAGATACGCAGTATTTT.

The V and J genes are TRBV30 and TRBJ1-5, with D possibly TRBD1 on 6 matching bases. Between the trimmed V and J ends, which lost 3 bases and 4 bases, there was a span of 16 bases. The CDR3 consists of 15 residues. CDR1 is GTSNPN, CDR2 SVGIG, per germline (reference sequence). CDR3 residues: CAWSPTGYSNQPQHF. As DNA, the CDR3 is TGTGCCTGGAGCCCTACAGGGTACTCAAATCAGCCCCAGCATTTT.

V is TRBV7-8 and J is TRBJ2-7; 11 nucleotides line up with TRBD2. V was pared by 6 bases and J by 2 bases, with 12 bases of the junction left unmatched. Per germline, CDR1 SGHVS and CDR2 FQNEAQ. The CDR3 is made up of 17 amino acids. As DNA, the CDR3 is TGTGCCAGCAGTACCCAATTGACTAGCGGGAACCCCTACGAGCAGTACTTC. Its protein is CASSTQLTSGNPYEQYF.

This chain links TRBV6-1 with TRBJ2-7; no reliable D call. V lost 6 bases and J 2 bases, leaving 17 bases between the germline ends. The germline V gene encodes CDR1 MNHNS and CDR2 SASEGT. CDR3 length: 15 amino acids. CDR3 amino acids: CASSPTSTRTYEQYF. CDR3 DNA sequence: TGTGCCAGCAGCCCGACCTCGACACGGACCTACGAGCAGTACTTC.

This clone was seen only once. This chain connects TRBV15 to TRBJ2-1; the match to TRBD2 covers 7 bases. The CDR3 sequence is 13 residues long. V lost 7 bases, J lost 8 bases, and 8 bases stayed unmatched. From germline, CDR1 is LNHNV and CDR2 YYDKDF (reference sequence). The CDR3 DNA sequence: TGTGCCACCAATTGGTGGGGAGGGGATGAGCAGTTCTTC. Translated, it gives CATNWWGGDEQFF.

The gene calls are TRBV7-2 and TRBJ1-1; the D gene is possibly TRBD1 (5 bases). V was clipped by 0 bases and J by 4 bases, with 18 bases between them. Germline values: CDR1 SGHTA, CDR2 FQGNSA. This CDR3 contains 17 residues. The CDR3 protein is CASSLATRVLSLTEAFF. The CDR3 DNA reads TGTGCCAGCAGCTTAGCTACCAGGGTACTATCCCTCACTGAAGCTTTCTTT.

Here the CDR3 DNA reads TGTGCCAGCAGCTCCGCCGATGGAGGGCTCACTGAAGCTTTCTTT. Its protein is CASSSADGGLTEAFF. The V call is TRBV5-6, the J call TRBJ1-1; unclear D gene. The CDR3 length is 15 residues. Between the trimmed V and J ends, which lost 3 bases and 4 bases, there was a span of 16 bases. The germline gives CDR1 SGHDT, CDR2 YYEEEE.

The rearrangement uses TRBV5-1 and TRBJ1-1; D may be TRBD1 (5 bases). Trimming left V 3 bases short and J 6 bases short, with 18 bases between. The V gene's germline CDR1 is SGHRS and CDR2 YFSETQ. This CDR3 has 15 residues. The CDR3 DNA follows: TGCGCCAGCAGCTCGACCGGGACTCCTGCTTCTGAAGCTTTCTTT. Protein product: CASSSTGTPASEAFF. Full variable domain (remainder filled in from reference TRBV5-1 and TRBJ1-1): KAGVTQTPRYLIKTRGQQVTLSCSPISGHRSVSWYQQTPGQGLQFLFEYFSETQRNKGNFPGRFSGRQFSNSRSEMNVSTLELGDSALYLCASSSTGTPASEAFFGQGTRLTVV.